Each of the 25 T cell receptor beta chains below was sequenced from the same sample in a study of T cells in Graves' hyperthyroidism and ophthalmopathy. Researchers amplified the TCR beta CDR3 regions from RNA transcripts. Primed by the HTBI set, a first-round RT-PCR was run on the TCR CDR3. In TCRdb, the multiplex PCR reads were re-called with MiXCR into one record per CDR3 protein. The sample has about 690,000 distinct CDR3 sequences; 17% are singletons. Source material: blood. These receptors all stem from a man aged 50 or older with Graves' hyperthyroidism.

This clonotype was counted a few times. The chain joins TRBV19 to TRBJ1-5; 7 bases fit TRBD1. The CDR3 is 17 amino acids. V shed 5 bases and J 0 bases; nucleotides not matched to a gene: 10. CDR1 is LNHDA, CDR2 SQIVND, per germline (reference sequence). Written as DNA, the CDR3 is TGTGCCAGTAGTTGGGGACAGACGGACAATAGCAATCAGCCCCAGCATTTT. It translates to CASSWGQTDNSNQPQHF. Full variable domain (rest looked up from reference TRBV19 and TRBJ1-5): DGGITQSPKYLFRKEGQNVTLSCEQNLNHDAMYWYRQDPGQGLRLIYYSQIVNDFQKGDIAEGYSVSREKKESFPLTVTSAQKNPTAFYLCASSWGQTDNSNQPQHFGDGTRLSIL.

This chain links TRBV5-1 with TRBJ1-2; D is ambiguous. CDR1 SGHRS and CDR2 YFSETQ come from the germline V gene. The CDR3 totals 14 residues. Trimming shortened V by 0 bases and J by 2 bases, and 8 bases separated the two germline ends. The CDR3 loop reads CASSLETENYGYTF. The CDR3 nucleotides read TGCGCCAGCAGCTTGGAAACAGAGAACTATGGCTACACCTTC.

This chain uses TRBV28 with TRBJ1-4, with D unclear. The ends were cut back, 4 bases at V and 6 bases at J, with 18 bases in the middle. The CDR3 extends over 16 amino acids. The germline V gene encodes CDR1 MDHEN and CDR2 SYDVKM. The CDR3 nucleotides read TGTGCCAGCAGTTCGGACGAAGAAGTAGCCCATGAAAAACTGTTTTTT. It translates to CASSSDEEVAHEKLFF. Supplemented by reference TRBV28 and TRBJ1-4, the full variable domain reads DVKVTQSSRYLVKRTGEKVFLECVQDMDHENMFWYRQDPGLGLRLIYFSYDVKMKEKGDIPEGYSVSREKKERFSLILESASTNQTSMYLCASSSDEEVAHEKLFFGSGTQLSVL.

This clonotype was seen just once. One base away lies a much larger clone, so this may be a sequencing read error. CDR3 DNA: TGTGCCGCCCAACCGGACGCATACCATGGGGCCAACGTCCTGACTTTC. It encodes CAAQPDAYHGANVLTF. The rearrangement joins TRBV19 to TRBJ2-6; D is ambiguous. Trimming pared 11 bases from V and 3 bases from J, leaving 20 bases between. This CDR3 is 16 amino acids long. Per the germline V gene, CDR1 is LNHDA and CDR2 is SQIVND (reference sequence).

V gene TRBV20-1 combines with J gene TRBJ1-1, with 7 bases matching TRBD1. The CDR3 loop spans 15 amino acids. The trim removed 0 bases at V and 3 bases at J, leaving 7 bases unmatched. CDR1 and CDR2 (germline): DFQATT, SNEGSKA (reference sequence). CDR3 in DNA: TGCAGTGCTAGAGATTTTGCCAGGGGGGACACTGAAGCTTTCTTT. This encodes CSARDFARGDTEAFF.

The sample holds many counts of this clonotype. This sequence joins TRBV20-1 and TRBJ2-1; 7 bases map to TRBD1. CDR1 and CDR2 from the germline V gene are DFQATT and SNEGSKA (reference sequence). The CDR3 totals 14 residues. J lost 9 bases, V lost 6 bases, and 14 bases had no gene match. The CDR3 sequence is CSAQSKGALGEQFF. In nucleotides, the CDR3 is TGCAGTGCACAGTCCAAGGGGGCGTTGGGTGAGCAGTTCTTC.

There are many counts of this clonotype. The chain is built from TRBV6-2 or TRBV6-3 and TRBJ1-1; D unresolved. V was pared by 3 bases and J by 0 bases, with 5 bases between. Per the germline V gene, CDR1 is MNHEY and CDR2 is SVGEGT. The CDR3 is made up of 13 amino acids. DNA for the CDR3: TGTGCCAGCAGTTATCAGATGAACACTGAAGCTTTCTTT. This translates into CASSYQMNTEAFF.

There are a few counts of this clonotype. The chain uses TRBV24-1 and TRBJ1-1; TRBD1 is a possible D gene (6 bases). Germline values: CDR1 KGHDR, CDR2 SFDVKD. The CDR3 is 14 amino acids. V was clipped by 7 bases and J by 7 bases, with 18 bases between them. CDR3 nucleotides: TGTGCCACCAGCCTCGGGACATCAAATAGTGAAGCTTTCTTT. Translated, it gives CATSLGTSNSEAFF.

The chain couples TRBV3-1 to TRBJ1-2; D unresolved. Germline V gene lookup returns CDR1 LGHDT and CDR2 YNNKEL (reference sequence). This CDR3 has 15 residues. V lost 1 base, J lost 0 bases, and 9 bases lay in between. The CDR3: CASSQGSEANYGYTF. DNA of the CDR3: TGTGCCAGCAGCCAAGGATCAGAAGCTAACTATGGCTACACCTTC.

This clonotype was detected many times. This chain joins TRBV28 and TRBJ1-2; weak D call: TRBD1 (6 bases). V was pared by 7 bases and J by 4 bases, with 22 bases between. In germline, CDR1 is MDHEN, CDR2 SYDVKM. CDR3 size: 16 residues. CDR3 DNA sequence: TGTGCCAGCACCCCGGAGGGGGTTAGTCGCGTCTATGGCTACACCTTC. Protein: CASTPEGVSRVYGYTF.

The table lists this clonotype with a few counts. The CDR3 sequence: CASSLDLAGRYNEQFF. The DNA for the CDR3 is TGTGCCAGCAGCTTAGATTTAGCGGGACGATACAATGAGCAGTTCTTC. The chain recombines TRBV7-6 with TRBJ2-1; TRBD2 agrees at 8 bases. The V and J ends lost 1 base and 4 bases, in that order; junction bases with no gene match: 6. The CDR3 has 16 residues. Germline-derived CDR1 and CDR2 are SGHVS and FNYEAQ.

The chain has TRBV27 and TRBJ2-1; 8 nucleotides line up with TRBD2. Germline V gene lookup returns CDR1 MNHEY and CDR2 SMNVEV (reference sequence). CDR3 size: 16 residues. The V segment lost 7 bases and the J segment 2 bases; nucleotides outside the gene matches: 10. The CDR3 DNA follows: TGTGCCAGCACATTAGCGGGGTGGAGCCCCTACAATGAGCAGTTCTTC. It translates to CASTLAGWSPYNEQFF.

This clonotype was recorded at least ten times. V usage is TRBV20-1 and J usage is TRBJ2-3; D is unresolved. Germline loops: CDR1 DFQATT, CDR2 SNEGSKA (reference sequence). With 8 bases removed from V and 5 bases from J, the gap between germline ends came to 11 bases. The length of the CDR3 is 11 residues. CDR3 sequence reads: CSTSYLDTQYF. CDR3 DNA: TGCAGTACCTCGTATCTAGATACGCAGTATTTT.

This clonotype was detected once. The rearrangement joins TRBV2 to TRBJ2-1; 10 bases line up with TRBD2. CDR1 and CDR2 from the germline V gene are SNHLY and FYNNEI. There are 13 residues in the CDR3. The ends lost 9 bases at V and 6 bases at J; junction bases unmatched: 5. The CDR3 is CASSGRLFNEQFF. The CDR3 DNA follows: TGTGCCAGTAGCGGGAGGCTCTTCAATGAGCAGTTCTTC.

There are a few counts of this clonotype. The V and J genes are TRBV7-2 and TRBJ2-3; perhaps TRBD2 as D (6 bases). The CDR3 sequence is 16 residues long. V lost 5 bases and J 0 bases, leaving 15 bases between the germline ends. Germline loops: CDR1 SGHTA, CDR2 FQGNSA. The CDR3 is CASSPTLATSTDTQYF. DNA for the CDR3: TGTGCCAGCAGCCCCACCCTAGCGACTAGCACAGATACGCAGTATTTT.

This clonotype was seen only a few times. A much larger clone sits a single nucleotide away, making a read error possible. The J gene is TRBJ2-1, the V gene TRBV10-3; TRBD2 matches at 9 bases. Germline values: CDR1 ENHRY, CDR2 SYGVKD. The CDR3 covers 15 residues. The CDR3 region is CAISDFSGSSYEQLF. The CDR3 DNA follows: TGTGCCATCAGTGATTTTAGCGGGAGTAGCTATGAGCAGCTCTTC.

This rearrangement joins TRBV12-3 or TRBV12-4 to TRBJ2-7, with 13 nucleotides matching TRBD2. Trimming took 5 bases from V and 6 from J; bases not matched to a gene: 4. CDR3 length: 14 amino acids. The CDR3 region has the DNA TGTGCCAGCAGTCGGGGACTAGCGGGACCCGAGCAGTACTTC. It is translated as CASSRGLAGPEQYF.

The chain joins TRBV5-5 to TRBJ1-5, with 9 bases identical to TRBD1. Losses at the gene ends were 4 bases for V and 5 bases for J; bases not matched to a gene: 10. This CDR3 is 16 amino acids long. Germline values: CDR1 SGHKS, CDR2 YYEKEE (reference sequence). Written as DNA, the CDR3 is TGTGCCAGCAGCCCAGTGGACAGGGGTTTCGATCAGCCCCAGCATTTT. The encoded protein is CASSPVDRGFDQPQHF.

The gene calls are TRBV28 and TRBJ2-3; 8 bases fit TRBD2. V gave up 10 bases and J gave up 5 bases; unmatched junction bases: 14. Germline V gene data show CDR1 as MDHEN and CDR2 as SYDVKM. The CDR3 is 15 residues long. CDR3 sequence reads: CATRRGTRSRDTQYF. CDR3 DNA: TGTGCCACCAGGCGCGGGACTAGATCTCGAGATACGCAGTATTTT.

The rearrangement uses TRBV12-3 or TRBV12-4 and TRBJ2-7, with 9 bases aligning to TRBD1. The CDR3 has 15 amino acids. The V gene end was trimmed by 3 bases and the J gene end by 0 bases; junction bases not matched to a gene: 3. The chain's CDR3 is CASSLDRGYSYEQYF. The CDR3 DNA reads as TGTGCCAGCAGTTTGGACAGGGGCTACTCCTACGAGCAGTACTTC.

This clonotype was counted at least ten times. This sequence joins TRBV28 and TRBJ2-5; possible D gene TRBD2, 7 bases. The CDR3 has 13 amino acids. Germline lookup yields CDR1 MDHEN and CDR2 SYDVKM. The ends were cut back, 11 bases at V and 4 bases at J, with 17 bases in the middle. The CDR3 here is CAAGGGAGETQYF. CDR3 in DNA: TGTGCCGCAGGCGGGGGCGCAGGAGAGACCCAGTACTTC.

This clonotype was counted only a few times. The chain employs TRBV12-3 or TRBV12-4 and TRBJ1-5, with TRBD1 as a possible D gene (6 bases). V was pared by 8 bases and J by 3 bases, with 14 bases between. This CDR3 is 14 amino acids long. CDR3 amino acids: CASGDWGANQPQHF. CDR3 bases: TGTGCCAGCGGCGATTGGGGGGCCAATCAGCCCCAGCATTTT.

The CDR3 region has the DNA TGTGCCTGGGCCTGGCAGGGACTAGGCGAGCAGTACTTC. Amino acid sequence: CAWAWQGLGEQYF. The rearrangement uses TRBV30 and TRBJ2-7; 8 bases fit TRBD2. The CDR3 runs to 13 residues. With V trimmed by 5 bases and J by 6 bases, 9 bases remained unmatched. Looked up from germline, CDR1 is GTSNPN and CDR2 is SVGIG (reference sequence). Combining the CDR3 with reference TRBV30 and TRBJ2-7 gives the whole variable domain SQTIHQWPATLVQPVGSPLSLECTVEGTSNPNLYWYRQAAGRGLQLLFYSVGIGQISSEVPQNLSASRPQDRQFILSSKKLLLSDSGFYLCAWAWQGLGEQYFGPGTRLTVT.

This clonotype was counted only a few times. The gene calls are TRBV5-8 and TRBJ1-4; D unclear. The CDR3 is made up of 14 amino acids. Trimming removed 5 bases from V and 8 bases from J, with 16 bases in between. Per the germline V gene, CDR1 is SGHTS and CDR2 is YDEGEE. Here the CDR3 reads CASSLPGVEEKLFF. The DNA for the CDR3 is TGTGCCAGCAGTTTACCGGGAGTCGAGGAAAAACTGTTTTTT.

V usage is TRBV28 and J usage is TRBJ1-5; D possibly corresponds to TRBD1 (5 bases). Germline V gene data show CDR1 as MDHEN and CDR2 as SYDVKM. The CDR3 runs to 11 residues. Trimming removed 5 bases at V and 9 bases at J, with 8 bases between. DNA of the CDR3: TGTGCCAGCAGTACAGACAGGCCCCAGCATTTT. Amino acid sequence: CASSTDRPQHF.